The clone carrying this T cell receptor beta chain was observed a single time. Antigen: not known. This sample was taken from a study of T cells in Graves' hyperthyroidism and ophthalmopathy. Study in general: The authors collected peripheral blood at initial diagnosis, before any treatment. Findings and caveats of the study: Clonotypes that were expanded in thyroid above 0.001 mostly appeared in blood too. Progression to ophthalmopathy was predicted a median of about six months early. Ophthalmopathy could be told apart from stable hyperthyroidism with a 13 V-J model.

The CDR3 sequence is 11 residues long. Germline V gene lookup returns CDR1 MNHEY and CDR2 SMNVEV (reference sequence). Trimming took 7 bases from V and 6 from J, leaving 9 bases between them. Amplification yielded TCR beta CDR3 regions, with RNA transcripts as the source. HTBI primers were employed in a first-round RT-PCR of the TCR CDR3. From the multiplex PCR reads, TCRdb called clonotypes with MiXCR, one entry per CDR3 protein. The table has nearly 600,000 distinct CDR3 sequences, more than 13% seen once; the top ten hold roughly 7%. This clonotype originated in a woman younger than 35 with Graves' ophthalmopathy. The V gene is TRBV27, the J gene TRBJ1-1; maybe TRBD1 (5 bases). Sequenced: blood. CDR3 DNA sequence: TGTGCCAGCACGGGGCGGGCTGAAGCTTTCTTT. Amino acids: CASTGRAEAFF.